This TCR beta chain was retrieved from a study of blood T cell repertoires in COVID-19. Source study methods: The assay estimated nucleated cells by amplifying reference gene primers. The protocol was immunoSEQ multiplex PCR, while the TCRdb copy is restricted to in-frame clones and leaves out a portion. For V, J and clone size, that table is used; D and trimming come from the DNA. This table holds 290,000 or so clones, roughly four fifths found once. Participant reports of clinical history set cohort assignment. The V gene end was trimmed by 4 bases and the J gene end by 3 bases; junction bases not matched to a gene: 15. Germline-derived CDR1 and CDR2 are LGHDT and YNNKEL (reference sequence). This CDR3 contains 17 residues.

The chain joins TRBV3-1 (or the pseudogene TRBV3-2) to TRBJ2-7; 7 bases align to TRBD1. What was sequenced was PBMCs or T cells enriched from blood (not recorded which). This clonotype was obtained from a man in his forties who had been exposed to COVID-19. The chain's CDR3 is CASSLFGRGTQIYEQYF. CDR3 DNA sequence: TGTGCCAGCAGCCTGTTCGGCAGGGGGACCCAAATCTACGAGCAGTACTTC.